The clone carrying this T cell receptor beta chain came up a few times. The PCR employed 60 Vbeta primers together with 13 Jbeta primers. Method: immunoSEQ multiplex PCR; TCRdb's copy keeps in-frame clones and lacks some. Of fewer than 200,000 clones in the sample, 77% were seen once. This CDR3 contains 14 residues. Per germline, CDR1 SGHTA and CDR2 FQGNSA. Losses at the gene ends were 0 bases for V and 5 bases for J; bases not matched to a gene: 1. The data originate from a study of cytomegalovirus exposure and HLA in healthy donors. The origin of this receptor is a woman in her 40s in good health and CMV-seropositive. This chain joins TRBV7-2 and TRBJ2-1; 7 bases align to TRBD2. The sample comprised PBMCs. The CDR3 is CASSLAGGNNEQFF. CDR3 nucleotide sequence: TGTGCCAGCAGCTTAGCGGGAGGGAACAATGAGCAGTTCTTC.